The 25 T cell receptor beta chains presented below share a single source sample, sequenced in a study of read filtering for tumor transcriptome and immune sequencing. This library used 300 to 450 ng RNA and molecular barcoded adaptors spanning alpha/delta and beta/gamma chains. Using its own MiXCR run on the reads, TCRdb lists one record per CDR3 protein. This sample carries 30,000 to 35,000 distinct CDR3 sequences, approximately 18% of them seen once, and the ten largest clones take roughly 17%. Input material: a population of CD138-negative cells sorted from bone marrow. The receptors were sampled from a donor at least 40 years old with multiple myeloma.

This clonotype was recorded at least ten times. The CDR3 coding sequence is TGTGCCAGCAGCCAAGACAGGGTAATACCCGGGGAGCTGTTTTTT. Amino acids: CASSQDRVIPGELFF. The rearrangement links TRBV4-2 to TRBJ2-2, with D possibly matching TRBD1 (5 bases). This CDR3 is 15 amino acids long. The V end lost 0 bases, the J end lost 6 bases, and 11 bases lay between the germline ends. The germline gives CDR1 LGHNA, CDR2 YNFKEQ.

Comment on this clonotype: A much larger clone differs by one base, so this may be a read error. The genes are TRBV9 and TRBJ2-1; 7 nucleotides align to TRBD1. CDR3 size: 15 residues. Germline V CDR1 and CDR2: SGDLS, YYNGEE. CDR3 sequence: CASSEAGDRYNKQFF. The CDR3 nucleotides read TGTGCCAGCAGCGAGGCTGGGGACAGATACAATAAGCAGTTCTTC.

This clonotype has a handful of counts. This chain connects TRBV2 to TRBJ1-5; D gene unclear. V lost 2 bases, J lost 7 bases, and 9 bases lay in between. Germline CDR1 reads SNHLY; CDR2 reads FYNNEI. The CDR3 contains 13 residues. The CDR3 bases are TGTGCCAGCAGTGAACTGGGCCGGCAGCCCCAGCATTTT. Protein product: CASSELGRQPQHF.

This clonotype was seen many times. The CDR3 coding sequence is TGTGCCAGCAACATACGGGGGAGAGATAATTCACCCCTCCACTTT. It encodes CASNIRGRDNSPLHF. This chain uses TRBV2 with TRBJ1-6, with D possibly matching TRBD1 (5 bases). Germline V gene sequence: CDR1 SNHLY, CDR2 FYNNEI. V lost 7 bases to trimming and J lost 5 bases, with 15 bases between them. The CDR3 is made up of 15 amino acids.

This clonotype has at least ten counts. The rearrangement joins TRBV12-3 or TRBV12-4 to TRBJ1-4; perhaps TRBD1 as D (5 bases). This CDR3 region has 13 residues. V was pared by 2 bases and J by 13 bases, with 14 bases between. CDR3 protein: CASSLLQEPRLFF. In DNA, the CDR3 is TGTGCCAGCAGTTTATTACAGGAGCCCCGACTGTTTTTT.

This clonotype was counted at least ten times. The CDR3 here is CASSLRTGEDTGELFF. Here the CDR3 DNA reads TGTGCCAGCAGCCTACGGACAGGGGAGGACACCGGGGAGCTGTTTTTT. The J gene is TRBJ2-2, the V gene TRBV3-1; 9 positions agree with TRBD1. Germline V gene lookup returns CDR1 LGHDT and CDR2 YNNKEL (reference sequence). CDR3 length equals 16 residues. J lost 3 bases, V lost 4 bases, and 6 bases had no gene match.

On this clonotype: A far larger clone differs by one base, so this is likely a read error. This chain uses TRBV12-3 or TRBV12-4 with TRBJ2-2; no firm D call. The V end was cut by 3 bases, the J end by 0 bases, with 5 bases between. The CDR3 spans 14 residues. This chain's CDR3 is CASSFLANTGELFF. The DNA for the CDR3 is TGTGCCAGCAGTTTCTTGGCGAACACCGGGGAGCTGTTTTTT.

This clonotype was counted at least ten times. CDR3 DNA: TGCAGTGCGCATCAAAGGGGGGGAGACGAGCAGTACTTC. This sequence encodes CSAHQRGGDEQYF. V is TRBV20-1 and J is TRBJ2-7, with D perhaps matching TRBD2 (7 bases). Deletions cut 6 bases from V and 5 bases from J, with 17 bases between. The germline V gene encodes CDR1 DFQATT and CDR2 SNEGSKA (reference sequence). The CDR3 is 13 amino acids.

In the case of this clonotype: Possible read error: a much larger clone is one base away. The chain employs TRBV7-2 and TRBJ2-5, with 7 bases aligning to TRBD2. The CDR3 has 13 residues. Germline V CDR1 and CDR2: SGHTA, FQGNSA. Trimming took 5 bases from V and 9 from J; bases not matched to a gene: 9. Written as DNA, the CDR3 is TGTGCCAGCAGCCTCGTACGGGGAGGGTCCCAGTACTTC. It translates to CASSLVRGGSQYF.

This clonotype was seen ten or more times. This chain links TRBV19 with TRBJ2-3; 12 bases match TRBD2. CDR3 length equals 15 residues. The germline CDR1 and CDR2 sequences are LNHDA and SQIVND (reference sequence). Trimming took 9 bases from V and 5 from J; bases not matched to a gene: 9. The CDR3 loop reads CARTASGGAGDTQYF. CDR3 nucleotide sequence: TGTGCCAGAACTGCTAGCGGGGGGGCGGGAGATACGCAGTATTTT.

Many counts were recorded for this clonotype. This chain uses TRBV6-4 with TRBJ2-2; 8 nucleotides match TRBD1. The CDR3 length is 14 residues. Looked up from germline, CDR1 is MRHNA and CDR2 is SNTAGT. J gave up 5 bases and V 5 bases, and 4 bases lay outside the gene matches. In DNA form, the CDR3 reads TGTGCCAGCAGTTCGACAGGGGAAACCGGGGAGCTGTTTTTT. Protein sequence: CASSSTGETGELFF.

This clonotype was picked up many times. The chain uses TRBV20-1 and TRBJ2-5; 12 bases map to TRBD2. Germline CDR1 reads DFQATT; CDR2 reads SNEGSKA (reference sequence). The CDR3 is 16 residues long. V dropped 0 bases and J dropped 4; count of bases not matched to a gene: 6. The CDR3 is CSARDGLAGGRETQYF. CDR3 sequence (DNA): TGCAGTGCTAGAGATGGGCTAGCGGGAGGGAGAGAGACCCAGTACTTC.

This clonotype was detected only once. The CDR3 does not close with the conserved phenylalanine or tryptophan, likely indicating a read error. Here the CDR3 DNA reads TGTGCCAGCTCACCCAACCTTGGACTAGCGGGAGAGGATACGCAGTATTCT. This gives the protein CASSPNLGLAGEDTQYS. The chain links TRBV18 to TRBJ2-3, with 13 bases aligning to TRBD2. The CDR3 contains 17 residues. Germline lookup yields CDR1 KGHSH and CDR2 LQKENI. Trimming removed 3 bases from V and 6 bases from J; junction bases left unmatched: 9.

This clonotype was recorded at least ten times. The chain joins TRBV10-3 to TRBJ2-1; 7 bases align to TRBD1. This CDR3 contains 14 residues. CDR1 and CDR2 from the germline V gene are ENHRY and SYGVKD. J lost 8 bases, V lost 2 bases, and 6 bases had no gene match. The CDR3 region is CAISEGRGFHEQFF. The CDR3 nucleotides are TGTGCCATCAGTGAGGGCAGGGGGTTCCATGAGCAGTTCTTC.

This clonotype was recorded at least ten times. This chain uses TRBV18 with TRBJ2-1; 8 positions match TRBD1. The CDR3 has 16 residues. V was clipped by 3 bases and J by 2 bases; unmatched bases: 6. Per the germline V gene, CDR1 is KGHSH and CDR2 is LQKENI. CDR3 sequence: CASSPWAGGTYNEQFF. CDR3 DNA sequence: TGTGCCAGCTCACCTTGGGCAGGGGGCACCTACAATGAGCAGTTCTTC.

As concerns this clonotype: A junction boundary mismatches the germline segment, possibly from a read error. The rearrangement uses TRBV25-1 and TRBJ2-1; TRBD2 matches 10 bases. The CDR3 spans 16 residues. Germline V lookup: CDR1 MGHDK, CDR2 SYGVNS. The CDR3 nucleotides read TGTACCAGCAGTGAATTTGGGCTAGCGGGGGTGAATGAGCAGTTCTTC. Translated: CTSSEFGLAGVNEQFF.

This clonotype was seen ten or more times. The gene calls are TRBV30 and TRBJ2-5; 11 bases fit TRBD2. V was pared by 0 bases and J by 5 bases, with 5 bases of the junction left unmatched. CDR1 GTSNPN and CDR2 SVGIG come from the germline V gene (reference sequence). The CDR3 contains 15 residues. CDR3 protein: CAWSVLAGAPETQYF. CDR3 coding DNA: TGTGCCTGGAGTGTACTAGCGGGGGCGCCGGAGACCCAGTACTTC.

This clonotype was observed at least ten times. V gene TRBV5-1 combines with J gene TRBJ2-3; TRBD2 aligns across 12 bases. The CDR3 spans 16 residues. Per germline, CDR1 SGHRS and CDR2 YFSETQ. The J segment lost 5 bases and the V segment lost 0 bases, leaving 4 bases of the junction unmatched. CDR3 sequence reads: CASSLGLAGVGDTQYF. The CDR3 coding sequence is TGCGCCAGCAGCTTGGGACTAGCGGGAGTTGGAGATACGCAGTATTTT.

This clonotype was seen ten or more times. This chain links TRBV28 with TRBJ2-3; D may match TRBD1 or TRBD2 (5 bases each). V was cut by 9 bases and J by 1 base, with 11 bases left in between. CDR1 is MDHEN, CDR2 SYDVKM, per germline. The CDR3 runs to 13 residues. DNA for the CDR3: TGTGCCAGTCACGAGGGACGCACAGATACGCAGTATTTT. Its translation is CASHEGRTDTQYF.

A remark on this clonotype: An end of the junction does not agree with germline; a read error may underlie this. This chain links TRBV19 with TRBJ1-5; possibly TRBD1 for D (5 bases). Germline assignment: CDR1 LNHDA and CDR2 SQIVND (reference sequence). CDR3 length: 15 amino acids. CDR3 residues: CASSIKGLSKQPQHF. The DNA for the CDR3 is TGTGCCAGTAGTATCAAGGGGCTGAGCAAACAGCCCCAGCATTTT.

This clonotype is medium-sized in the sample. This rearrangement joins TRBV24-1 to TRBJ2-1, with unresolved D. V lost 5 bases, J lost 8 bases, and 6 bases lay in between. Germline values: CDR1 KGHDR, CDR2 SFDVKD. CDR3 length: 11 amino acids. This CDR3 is CATSVADEQFF. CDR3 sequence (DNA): TGTGCCACCAGTGTTGCGGATGAGCAGTTCTTC.

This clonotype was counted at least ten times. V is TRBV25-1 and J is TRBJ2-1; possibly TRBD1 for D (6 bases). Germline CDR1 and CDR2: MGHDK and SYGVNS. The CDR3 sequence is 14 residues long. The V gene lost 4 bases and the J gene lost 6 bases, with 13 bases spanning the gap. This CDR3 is CASSANRALNEQFF. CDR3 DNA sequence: TGTGCCAGCAGTGCAAACAGGGCGCTCAATGAGCAGTTCTTC.

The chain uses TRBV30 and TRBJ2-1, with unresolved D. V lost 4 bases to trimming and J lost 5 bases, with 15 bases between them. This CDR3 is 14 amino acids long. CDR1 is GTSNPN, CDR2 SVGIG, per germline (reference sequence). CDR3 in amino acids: CAWINTFRHNEQFF. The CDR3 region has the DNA TGTGCCTGGATTAATACCTTTCGGCACAATGAGCAGTTCTTC.

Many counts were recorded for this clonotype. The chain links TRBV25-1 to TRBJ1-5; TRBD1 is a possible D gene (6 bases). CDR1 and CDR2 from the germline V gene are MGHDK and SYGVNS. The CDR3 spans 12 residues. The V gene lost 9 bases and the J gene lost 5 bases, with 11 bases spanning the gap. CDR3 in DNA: TGTGCCAGATTCAAGGGGGATCAGCCCCAGCATTTT. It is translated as CARFKGDQPQHF.

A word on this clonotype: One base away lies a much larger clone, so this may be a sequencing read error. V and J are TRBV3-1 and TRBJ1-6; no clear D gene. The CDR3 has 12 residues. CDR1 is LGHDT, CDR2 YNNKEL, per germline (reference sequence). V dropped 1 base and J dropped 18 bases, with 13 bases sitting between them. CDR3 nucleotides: TGTGCCAGCAGCCAAGTACGGACGTTCCCCCACTTT. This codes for CASSQVRTFPHF.